Sequencing of this TCR beta chain was carried out in a study of Ad26.COV2.S vaccination and SARS-CoV-2 variants. General study results and limits: Assessments of TCR breadth and depth may have underestimated the total T cell responses.

Of note for this clone: Its antigen is undetermined.

Treatment in this sample: about 20 received Ad26.COV2.S at low or high dose, single or two shots; about 5 received placebo; per-sample allocation not given. Sampling happened 63 days after the first vaccine or placebo injection. TCRdb keeps only in-frame clones here, not all; method: immunoSEQ multiplex PCR. The repertoire holds roughly 380,000 clones, with around 86% as singletons. Specimen: peripheral blood, collected in a trial of Ad26.COV2.S vaccine versus placebo. This sequence was found in a person aged 18-60 years who received the Ad26.COV2.S COVID-19 vaccine or a placebo.

DNA of the CDR3: TGCGCCAGCAGCGCCTCGGGACTAGCGGGGGCGCTGGGGAAGACCCAGTACTTC. It encodes CASSASGLAGALGKTQYF. The chain joins TRBV5-1 to TRBJ2-5; 14 bases align to TRBD2. CDR1 is SGHRS, CDR2 YFSETQ, per germline. The CDR3 sequence is 18 residues long. V lost 4 bases and J lost 6; bases outside the gene matches: 14.